The present T cell receptor beta chain was sequenced within a study of control samples from healthy donors and cancer patients. Generated by immunoSEQ multiplex PCR, the TCRdb table keeps only in-frame clones and is missing some. The table includes about 160,000 clones, more than 85% detected once. The CDR3 spans 16 residues. CDR1 and CDR2 (germline): SGHTA, FQGNSA. V trimming: 4 bases; J trimming: 1 base; junction bases outside the gene matches: 7. This TCR was recovered from a woman aged 30 to 39 in good health. The rearrangement links TRBV7-2 to TRBJ2-3; TRBD2 agrees at 8 bases. The source material was blood. The CDR3 region is CASSSFTGGGTDTQYF. CDR3 DNA: TGTGCCAGCAGCTCATTTACGGGGGGGGGCACAGATACGCAGTATTTT.